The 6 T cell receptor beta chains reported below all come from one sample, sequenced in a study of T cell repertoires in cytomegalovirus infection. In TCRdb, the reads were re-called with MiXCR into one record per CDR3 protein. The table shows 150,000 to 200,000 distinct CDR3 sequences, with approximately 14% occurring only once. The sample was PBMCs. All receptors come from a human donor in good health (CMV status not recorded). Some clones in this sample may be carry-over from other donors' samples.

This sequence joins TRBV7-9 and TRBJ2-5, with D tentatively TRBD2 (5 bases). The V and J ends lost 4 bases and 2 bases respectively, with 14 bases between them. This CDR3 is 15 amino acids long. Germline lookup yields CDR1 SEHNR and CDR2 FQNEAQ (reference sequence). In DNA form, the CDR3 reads TGTGCCAGCAGCTACCCGACTACACTACAAGAGACCCAGTACTTC. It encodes CASSYPTTLQETQYF.

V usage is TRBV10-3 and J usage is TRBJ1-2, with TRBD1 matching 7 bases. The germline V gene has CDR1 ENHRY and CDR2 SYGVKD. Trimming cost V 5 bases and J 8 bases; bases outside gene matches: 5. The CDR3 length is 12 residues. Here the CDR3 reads CAISTGVYGYTF. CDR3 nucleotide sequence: TGTGCCATCAGTACAGGGGTCTACGGCTACACCTTC.

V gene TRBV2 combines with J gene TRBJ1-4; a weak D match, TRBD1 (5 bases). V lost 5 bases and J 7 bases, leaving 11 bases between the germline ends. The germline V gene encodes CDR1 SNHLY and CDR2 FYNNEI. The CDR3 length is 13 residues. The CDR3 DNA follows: TGTGCCAGCAGTCCCGGGACGGGTGAAAAACTGTTTTTT. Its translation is CASSPGTGEKLFF.

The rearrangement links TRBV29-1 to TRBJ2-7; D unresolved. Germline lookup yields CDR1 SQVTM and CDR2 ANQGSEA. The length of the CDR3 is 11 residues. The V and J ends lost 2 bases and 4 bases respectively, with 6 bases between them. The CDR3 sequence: CSVETGYEQYF. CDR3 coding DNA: TGCAGCGTTGAAACGGGTTACGAGCAGTACTTC.

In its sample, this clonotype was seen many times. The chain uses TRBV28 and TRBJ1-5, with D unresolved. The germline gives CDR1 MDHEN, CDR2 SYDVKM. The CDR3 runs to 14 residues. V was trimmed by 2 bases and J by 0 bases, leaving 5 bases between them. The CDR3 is CASSLDHSNQPQHF. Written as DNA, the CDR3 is TGTGCCAGCAGTTTAGACCATAGCAATCAGCCCCAGCATTTT. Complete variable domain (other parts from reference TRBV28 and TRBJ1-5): DVKVTQSSRYLVKRTGEKVFLECVQDMDHENMFWYRQDPGLGLRLIYFSYDVKMKEKGDIPEGYSVSREKKERFSLILESASTNQTSMYLCASSLDHSNQPQHFGDGTRLSIL.

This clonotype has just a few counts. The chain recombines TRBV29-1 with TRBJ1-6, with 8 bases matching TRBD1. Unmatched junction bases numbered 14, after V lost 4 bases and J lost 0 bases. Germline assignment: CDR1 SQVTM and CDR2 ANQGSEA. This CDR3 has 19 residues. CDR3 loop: CSVGTGTHQLSSYNSPLHF. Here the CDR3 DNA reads TGCAGCGTTGGGACAGGGACCCACCAACTTAGCTCCTATAATTCACCCCTCCACTTT.